This is a list of T cell receptor beta chains from one sample in a study of T cells after yellow fever vaccination. MiXCR was run by TCRdb on the 5' RACE reads, yielding one entry per CDR3 protein. This sample carries a few hundred thousand distinct CDR3 sequences, less than 20% of them seen once, and the ten largest clones take 15% to 20%. The specimen comprised PBMCs, sampled around 5 days after the first yellow fever vaccination. These receptors all come from a man aged 18-30 years who received the YFV17D yellow fever vaccine. Each CDR3 is given with its conserved first and last residue. The D gene is left open where the match is weak. Where a row states a size, it is once, few, many or the class of an expanded clone; other rows omit it.

v_call	j_call	clone_size	d_call	cdr3_aa	cdr3_nt
TRBV6-1	TRBJ1-2	.	.	CATLGGVSHNYGYTF	TGTGCCACACTCGGGGGGGTCTCCCATAACTATGGCTACACCTTC
TRBV12-3/TRBV12-4	TRBJ2-3	.	TRBD1	CASRYRGSSTDTQYF	TGTGCCAGCAGGTACAGGGGGTCTAGCACAGATACGCAGTATTTT
TRBV18	TRBJ2-1	.	TRBD2	CASSAVASGVVGTYNEQFF	TGTGCCAGCTCAGCGGTGGCTAGCGGGGTGGTAGGAACCTACAATGAGCAGTTCTTC
TRBV3-1	TRBJ1-4	.	.	CASSQLDNEKLFF	TGTGCCAGCAGCCAACTGGATAATGAAAAACTGTTTTTT
TRBV7-9	TRBJ1-6	few	TRBD1	CASSGDRASSYNSPLHF	TGTGCCAGCAGCGGGGACAGGGCAAGCTCCTATAATTCACCCCTCCACTTT
TRBV9	TRBJ2-3	.	.	CASSVGPSTPSQYF	TGTGCCAGCAGCGTCGGTCCTTCAACCCCTTCGCAGTATTTT
TRBV6-1	TRBJ2-4	.	.	CASRDALAKNIQYF	TGTGCCAGCAGGGACGCGCTAGCCAAAAACATTCAGTACTTC
TRBV19	TRBJ2-2	.	.	CASRWGVQTGELFF	TGTGCCAGTAGGTGGGGGGTACAGACCGGGGAGCTGTTTTTT
TRBV28	TRBJ1-3	many	.	CASSLTHRVIYF	TGTGCCAGCAGTTTAACCCACAGGGTCATATATTTT
TRBV3-1	TRBJ2-5	few	.	CASSQRGETQYF	TGTGCCAGCAGCCAACGGGGGGAGACCCAGTACTTC
TRBV5-4	TRBJ1-1	.	.	CASSFSQMTEAFF	TGTGCCAGCAGCTTTTCCCAGATGACTGAAGCTTTCTTT
TRBV12-3/TRBV12-4	TRBJ1-1	.	.	CASSLILRGEAFF	TGTGCCAGCAGTTTAATTCTCAGGGGCGAAGCTTTCTTT
TRBV7-2	TRBJ2-1	many	.	CASSLIGEQFF	TGTGCCAGCAGCTTAATAGGTGAGCAGTTCTTC
TRBV7-9	TRBJ2-2	few	.	CASSLGIPGSRKSNTGELFF	TGTGCCAGCAGCTTAGGGATTCCAGGGTCGAGAAAATCGAACACCGGGGAGCTGTTTTTT
TRBV11-2	TRBJ2-5	.	TRBD2	CASTQLAGGPSNPQQTQYF	TGTGCCAGCACCCAGTTGGCGGGGGGTCCCTCAAATCCTCAACAGACCCAGTACTTC
TRBV27	TRBJ2-7	few	.	CASSWGPTAYEQYF	TGTGCCAGCAGTTGGGGCCCCACCGCCTACGAGCAGTACTTC
TRBV11-2	TRBJ1-2	.	TRBD1	CASSLQGEIGGYTF	TGTGCCAGCAGCTTGCAGGGGGAGATCGGCGGCTACACCTTC
TRBV20-1	TRBJ1-2	many	TRBD1	CSALRPETGIHGYTF	TGCAGTGCTCTACGCCCCGAGACAGGGATACATGGCTACACCTTC
TRBV4-3	TRBJ2-6	few	.	CASSQEVQRISGANVLTF	TGCGCCAGCAGCCAAGAGGTTCAGCGGATTTCTGGGGCCAACGTCCTGACTTTC
TRBV5-1	TRBJ2-3	.	TRBD2	CASSFLAGTTDTQYF	TGCGCCAGCAGCTTCCTAGCGGGGACCACAGATACGCAGTATTTT
TRBV9	TRBJ2-5	.	TRBD1	CASSLGDRDDGETQYF	TGTGCCAGCAGCCTGGGGGACAGGGATGATGGAGAGACCCAGTACTTC
TRBV6-2/TRBV6-3	TRBJ2-1	few	.	CASEGTAPSGEQFF	TGTGCCAGCGAAGGGACCGCACCCTCGGGGGAGCAGTTCTTC
TRBV6-2/TRBV6-3	TRBJ1-6	many	.	CASSYRRPGNNSPLHF	TGTGCCAGCAGTTATCGGAGACCTGGGAATAATTCACCCCTCCACTTT
TRBV16	TRBJ1-5	few	TRBD1	CASSQEGQGNQPQHF	TGTGCCAGCAGCCAAGAGGGACAGGGGAATCAGCCCCAGCATTTT
TRBV9	TRBJ2-7	many	TRBD2	CASSVDGGEIYEQYF	TGTGCCAGCAGCGTAGATGGGGGGGAGATCTACGAGCAGTACTTC
TRBV6-5	TRBJ2-5	many	.	CASFLDGETQYF	TGTGCCAGCTTCTTGGACGGCGAGACCCAGTACTTC
TRBV5-1	TRBJ1-2	.	.	CASSVSSSYGYTF	TGCGCCAGCAGCGTGAGTTCCAGCTATGGCTACACCTTC
TRBV5-1	TRBJ1-2	.	.	CASSLDSGAWGYTF	TGCGCCAGCAGCTTGGATTCTGGGGCTTGGGGCTACACCTTC
TRBV12-3/TRBV12-4	TRBJ1-2	few	TRBD1	CASSPAGQGFGYTF	TGTGCCAGCAGCCCAGCGGGACAGGGGTTTGGCTACACCTTC
TRBV7-3	TRBJ1-1	.	.	CASSLGIGGNTGAFF	TGTGCCAGCAGCTTGGGAATCGGTGGGAACACTGGAGCTTTCTTT
TRBV4-3	TRBJ2-5	few	.	CASSQEVGAGETQYF	TGCGCCAGCAGCCAAGAGGTCGGGGCTGGGGAGACCCAGTACTTC
TRBV12-3/TRBV12-4	TRBJ1-1	.	.	CASTVGGVGGEAFF	TGTGCCAGCACCGTAGGGGGGGTAGGGGGTGAAGCTTTCTTT
TRBV19	TRBJ2-5	.	.	CASSWTAEETQYF	TGTGCCAGTAGTTGGACAGCCGAAGAGACCCAGTACTTC
TRBV5-1	TRBJ2-5	many	.	CASSLALQGAETQYF	TGCGCCAGCAGCTTGGCCCTCCAGGGCGCCGAGACCCAGTACTTC
TRBV12-3/TRBV12-4	TRBJ2-2	few	.	CASSSTGTGELFF	TGTGCCAGCAGTAGTACAGGGACCGGGGAGCTGTTTTTT
TRBV5-1	TRBJ1-2	.	.	CASSLEPGNYGYTF	TGCGCCAGCAGCTTGGAACCCGGGAACTATGGCTACACCTTC
TRBV12-5	TRBJ2-5	few	TRBD2	CASGSSGLAGGETQYF	TGTGCTAGTGGTTCTTCAGGACTAGCGGGGGGAGAGACCCAGTACTTC